This TCR beta chain was identified in a study of T cell repertoires in cytomegalovirus infection. This CDR3 spans 15 amino acids. CDR1 is ENHRY, CDR2 SYGVKD, per germline. The V and J ends lost 0 bases and 0 bases respectively, with 9 bases between them. The sample holds a few counts of this clonotype. TCRdb used MiXCR to reprocess the reads, holding one entry per CDR3 protein. This table holds some 180,000 distinct CDR3 sequences, about a sixth found once. Material for sequencing was CD8+ T cells from PBMCs. The gene calls are TRBV10-3 and TRBJ2-7; the D is unclear. This clonotype was obtained from a human donor in good health (CMV status not recorded). Some clones in this sample may be carry-over from other donors' samples. The CDR3 sequence is CAISESNRNSYEQYF. CDR3 nucleotide sequence: TGTGCCATCAGTGAGTCGAACAGAAACTCCTACGAGCAGTACTTC.